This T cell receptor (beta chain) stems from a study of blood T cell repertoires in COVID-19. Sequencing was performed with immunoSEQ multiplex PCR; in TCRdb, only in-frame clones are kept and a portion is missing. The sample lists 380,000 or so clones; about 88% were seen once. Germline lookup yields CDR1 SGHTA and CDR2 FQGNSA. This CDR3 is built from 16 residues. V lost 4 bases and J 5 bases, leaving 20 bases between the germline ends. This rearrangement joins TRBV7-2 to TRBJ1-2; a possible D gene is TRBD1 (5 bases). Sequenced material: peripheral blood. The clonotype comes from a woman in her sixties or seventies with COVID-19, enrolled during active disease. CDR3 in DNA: TGTGCCAGCAGCTCTGGGGCCCCCAGGGAAGGGTATGGCTACACCTTC. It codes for CASSSGAPREGYGYTF.